The clone carrying this TCR beta chain was observed a handful of times. These data belong to a study of blood T cell repertoires in COVID-19. Study at large: COVID-19 samples, acute and convalescent, were from the United States, Italy and Spain. PBMCs, B-cell-depleted T cells, or T cells provided the cDNA or gDNA that made up the material.

Germline V gene lookup returns CDR1 MNHNY and CDR2 SVGAGI (reference sequence). V shed 8 bases and J shed 0 bases, with 10 bases lying between them. The CDR3 loop spans 13 amino acids. Original processing notes: Amplification with reference gene primers provided the estimates of nucleated cell counts. Profiling relied on immunoSEQ multiplex PCR, and the TCRdb table lists in-frame clones only, not all of them. D and trimming were read from the DNA, whereas the V and J calls and clone size are those reported in that table. The sample has about 58,000 clones; 60% to 85% are singletons. This receptor was taken from a human donor in a cohort sampled during active COVID-19. V gene TRBV6-6 combines with J gene TRBJ1-1; TRBD1 might be the D (6 bases). Sample: peripheral blood. The CDR3 bases are TGTGCCAGCGCAGGGGAGATGAACACTGAAGCTTTCTTT. Its translation: CASAGEMNTEAFF.